The T cell receptor (beta chain) described here comes from a study of blood T cell repertoires in COVID-19 (dated by TCRdb to 2018 to 2021). Regarding the research as a whole: Samples from collaborators originated in the United States, Italy and Spain and spanned both the acute and convalescent phases of COVID-19. Samples came from the ongoing ImmuneRACE study (first 160 participants) plus 1,254 subjects from 6 global collaborators. Where available, HLA class I and class II types were obtained from metadata supplied by the sample provider rather than from assay-based typing. The prospective study material was composed of cDNA or gDNA derived from T cells, B-cell-depleted T cells, or PBMCs. The repertoires were released in a freely available public database meant as a resource for research on the immune response to SARS-CoV-2. Sample metadata almost always included a de-identified subject ID, COVID-19 status, age in years and sex. The dataset comprised deeply sampled blood TCRbeta repertoires from subjects exposed to, actively infected with, or recovered from COVID-19.

The CDR3 measures 14 amino acids from cysteine to phenylalanine. Only the CDR3 part of the read is kept: 42 bases, read in frame from the first base. Sequences ENHRY (CDR1) and SYGVKD (CDR2) are obtained from the germline V gene. V is trimmed back by 11 bases and J by 3 bases, and the junction contains 9 bases that no gene match accounts for. What the authors observed across the whole study: The quantity of clinical and demographic metadata differed by source and by participant and was supplied without curation.

TCRbeta CDR3 regions were amplified from genomic DNA using the immunoSEQ Assay, a bias-controlled multiplex PCR. The study's own analysis went as follows. The number of nucleated cells in each sample was estimated by amplification of reference gene primers within the assay. Sequence reads were collapsed and filtered to measure the absolute abundance of every unique TCRbeta CDR3 rearrangement. Productive Simpson clonality was computed per sample as the square root of Simpson's diversity index over productive rearrangements. Drawn from immuneACCESS, this table holds only the in-frame rearrangements with V and J called that TCRdb kept. Clones are partly lost; checked studies trace under half to an unresolved V gene and leave the rest unexplained. V and J calls and clone size are given by that table; D and trimming were obtained from the DNA. The sample has 200,000 to 300,000 clones on record, 75% to 85% of them singletons. The ten largest clones capture under 15% of the sample.

Comment on this clone: The antigen this receptor binds is unknown. No much larger clone exists at a distance of one base, and base qualities are not known.

Whole blood was collected in K2EDTA tubes by collaborating institutions according to the institutions' own protocols. For TCRbeta analysis, collaborators shipped samples in one of three forms: frozen whole blood, isolated PBMCs, or DNA extracted from either of those sample types. The sequence joins TRBV10-3 to TRBJ2-5; 10 nucleotides in the junction match TRBD1. The sequence derives from a woman aged 55-69 years with active or convalescent COVID-19. Sequenced input: peripheral blood. The nucleotides read TGTGCCTCCAACCCCGGACAGGGGGAAGAGACCCAGTACTTC. This encodes CASNPGQGEETQYF.